This T cell receptor (beta chain) was captured in a study of OX40 agonist ivuxolimab in advanced cancers. Assay used: immunoSEQ multiplex PCR; TCRdb lists only in-frame clones, some missing. The sample lists more than 25,000 clones, about nine tenths seen once, with around 8.9% in the top ten. The specimen was CD4+ or CD8+ T cells sorted from blood, collected in a trial of the OX40 agonist ivuxolimab. This TCR was recovered from an adult with an advanced solid tumor such as melanoma, head and neck, liver or kidney cancer.

CDR3: CASGLVSASPWVGELFF. For the CDR3, the DNA is TGTGCTAGTGGTTTGGTATCGGCTAGCCCTTGGGTCGGGGAGCTGTTTTTT. The rearrangement links TRBV12-5 to TRBJ2-2, with D possibly being TRBD2 (5 bases). CDR1 is LGHNT and CDR2 is FRNRAP in the germline V gene. V was cut by 0 bases and J by 7 bases, with 18 bases left in between. CDR3 length: 17 amino acids.